This TCR beta chain was observed in a study of T cells after yellow fever vaccination. Points from the study as a whole: Highly abundant clonotypes carried over from the bulk population could end up in FACS-sorted repertoires as contaminants. Across the CD4 and CD8 compartments, a small share of clonotypes was present in both.

In the case of this clonotype: Its specificity is not known.

Production of TCR cDNA was by 5'RACE template switching, which also added a universal primer site and UMIs. Using its own MiXCR run on the 5' RACE reads, TCRdb lists one record per CDR3 protein. The data hold nearly 550,000 distinct CDR3 sequences, with 19% observed a single time. V was clipped by 5 bases and J by 6 bases; unmatched bases: 7. Germline values: CDR1 MNHEY, CDR2 SVGEGT. The CDR3 contains 14 residues. The source is a man aged 25 to 45 who received the YFV17D yellow fever vaccine. This chain joins TRBV6-2 or TRBV6-3 and TRBJ2-3, with 8 bases matching TRBD2. This sample comprised PBMCs, obtained 15 days after the yellow fever booster vaccination. The CDR3: CASSPGLAIDTQYF. CDR3 DNA: TGTGCCAGCAGTCCCGGACTAGCCATCGATACGCAGTATTTT.